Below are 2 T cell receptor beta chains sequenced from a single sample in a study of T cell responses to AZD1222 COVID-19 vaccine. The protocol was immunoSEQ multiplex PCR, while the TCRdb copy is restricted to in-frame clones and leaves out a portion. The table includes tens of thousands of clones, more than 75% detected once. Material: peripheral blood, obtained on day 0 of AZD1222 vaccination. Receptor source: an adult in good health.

CDR3 nucleotides: TGTGCCAGCAGCGTAAGAGCGGGAGATGGTGAGCAGTTCTTC. This sequence encodes CASSVRAGDGEQFF. This sequence joins TRBV7-2 and TRBJ2-1; 8 nucleotides line up with TRBD2. CDR3 size: 14 residues. The germline gives CDR1 SGHTA, CDR2 FQGNSA. Germline trimming cut 5 bases from V and 9 bases from J; bases unmatched to any gene: 9.

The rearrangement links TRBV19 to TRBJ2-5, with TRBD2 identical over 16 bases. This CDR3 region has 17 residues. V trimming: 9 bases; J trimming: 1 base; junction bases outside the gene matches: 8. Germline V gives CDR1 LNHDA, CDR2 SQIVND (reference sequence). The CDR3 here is CASRGLAGGDLQETQYF. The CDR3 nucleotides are TGTGCCAGCCGGGGACTAGCGGGGGGGGACCTCCAAGAGACCCAGTACTTC.